These 17 T cell receptor beta chains originate from one sample sequenced in a study of cytomegalovirus exposure and HLA in healthy donors. In the PCR, 60 Vbeta and 13 Jbeta primers were used. Here immunoSEQ multiplex PCR was the method, and the copy in TCRdb shows in-frame clones only, minus some. The table includes more than 95,000 clones, around 63% detected once. The sequenced sample was PBMCs. Receptors originate from a man aged 30 to 45 in good health and CMV-seronegative.

This chain uses TRBV11-2 with TRBJ2-1; 7 bases are a match to TRBD2. J gave up 0 bases and V 0 bases, and 2 bases lay outside the gene matches. From germline, CDR1 is SGHAT and CDR2 FQNNGV. This CDR3 is built from 16 residues. CDR3 residues: CASSLDRGSSYNEQFF. The CDR3 nucleotides are TGTGCCAGCAGCTTAGATCGCGGGAGCTCCTACAATGAGCAGTTCTTC.

J is TRBJ2-7 and V is TRBV7-2; TRBD2 matches 10 bases. Germline CDR1 SGHTA, CDR2 FQGNSA. The junction had 7 bases not matched to a gene; V was cut back by 1 base and J by 4 bases. The CDR3 runs 16 residues. The CDR3 region is CASSLGPPSGSYEQYF. The CDR3 nucleotides read TGTGCCAGCAGCTTAGGGCCCCCTAGCGGGAGTTACGAGCAGTACTTC.

This chain uses TRBV7-3 with TRBJ2-2; no clear D. The V end was cut by 4 bases, the J end by 2 bases, with 14 bases between. The CDR3 has 16 amino acids. Germline CDR1 and CDR2: SGHTA and FQGTGA. The CDR3 here is CASSYDSLPNTGELFF. The CDR3 DNA reads as TGTGCCAGCAGCTACGACTCCCTCCCAAACACCGGGGAGCTGTTTTTT.

The chain employs TRBV4-2 and TRBJ2-7; D perhaps matches TRBD2 (5 bases). V was clipped by 4 bases and J by 0 bases, with 7 bases between them. CDR1 is LGHNA and CDR2 is YNFKEQ in the germline V gene. This CDR3 has 13 residues. In DNA form, the CDR3 reads TGTGCCAGCAGCCGAGGGATCTCCTACGAGCAGTACTTC. Translating it yields CASSRGISYEQYF.

This chain connects TRBV20-1 to TRBJ1-1; TRBD1 matches at 8 bases. The germline V gene encodes CDR1 DFQATT and CDR2 SNEGSKA (reference sequence). This CDR3 spans 11 amino acids. V shed 6 bases, J shed 11 bases, and the junction held 8 bases outside the gene matches. The chain's CDR3 is CSAGETGVAFF. The CDR3 region has the DNA TGCAGTGCGGGCGAGACAGGGGTGGCTTTCTTT.

This rearrangement joins TRBV4-3 to TRBJ1-1; D is undetermined. V was trimmed by 0 bases and J by 2 bases, leaving 10 bases between them. The CDR3 has 15 amino acids. Germline loops: CDR1 LGHNA, CDR2 YSLEER. CDR3 residues: CASSQDYPRNTEAFF. The DNA for the CDR3 is TGCGCCAGCAGCCAAGACTACCCTCGAAACACTGAAGCTTTCTTT.

This clone was seen more than once but under ten times. The V and J genes are TRBV9 and TRBJ2-7; 9 positions match TRBD2. The CDR3 extends over 14 amino acids. The junction had 0 bases not matched to a gene; V was cut back by 0 bases and J by 2 bases. Per the germline V gene, CDR1 is SGDLS and CDR2 is YYNGEE. CDR3 sequence reads: CASSVVAGAYEQYF. CDR3 in DNA: TGTGCCAGCAGCGTAGTAGCGGGGGCCTACGAGCAGTACTTC.

V is TRBV7-5 and J is TRBJ2-1; TRBD2, the table's D call, lacks a check against the DNA. TRBV7-5 represents a pseudogene. The CDR3 has 14 residues. CDR3 in DNA: TGTGCCAGAAGCTTATTGTGGCGGAGGAATGAGCAGTTCTTC. It encodes CARSLLWRRNEQFF.

The rearrangement uses TRBV5-1 and TRBJ2-7; the D gene is possibly TRBD2 (6 bases). This CDR3 contains 15 residues. The V and J ends lost 0 bases and 0 bases respectively, with 10 bases between them. From germline, CDR1 is SGHRS and CDR2 YFSETQ. The CDR3 DNA reads as TGCGCCAGCAGCTTGGGCGGGACCACCTCCTACGAGCAGTACTTC. This sequence encodes CASSLGGTTSYEQYF.

The chain employs TRBV28 and TRBJ2-7; 9 nucleotides match TRBD1. Germline-derived CDR1 and CDR2 are MDHEN and SYDVKM. After removal of 2 bases from V and 0 bases from J, the junction contained 8 bases not matched to a gene. This CDR3 comprises 17 residues. The CDR3 protein is CASSLLGQGMSSYEQYF. The CDR3 coding sequence is TGTGCCAGCAGTTTACTAGGACAGGGGATGAGCTCCTACGAGCAGTACTTC.

The chain uses TRBV19 and TRBJ2-1; D perhaps matches TRBD1 (6 bases). This CDR3 is 17 amino acids long. Trimming pared 4 bases from V and 3 bases from J, leaving 19 bases between. Germline-derived CDR1 and CDR2 are LNHDA and SQIVND (reference sequence). CDR3 sequence: CASSTRQVRYYYNEQFF. As DNA, the CDR3 is TGTGCCAGTAGTACCCGACAGGTTAGGTACTACTACAATGAGCAGTTCTTC.

Only a few counts were recorded for this clone. V and J are TRBV7-9 and TRBJ2-7, with D possibly TRBD2 on 5 matching bases. CDR3 size: 16 residues. Trimming pared 1 base from V and 3 bases from J, leaving 16 bases between. Germline-derived CDR1 and CDR2 are SEHNR and FQNEAQ (reference sequence). The CDR3 is CASSLGGRLPDYEQYF. DNA of the CDR3: TGTGCCAGCAGCTTAGGAGGGAGACTCCCTGACTACGAGCAGTACTTC.

The V and J genes are TRBV9 and TRBJ2-2; maybe TRBD1 (6 bases). The CDR3 loop spans 16 amino acids. The V gene's germline CDR1 is SGDLS and CDR2 YYNGEE. Trimming removed 0 bases from V and 5 bases from J, with 14 bases in between. CDR3 in DNA: TGTGCCAGCAGCGTAGATTATACAGGGAGAACCGGGGAGCTGTTTTTT. It yields the protein CASSVDYTGRTGELFF.

In regard to this clone: The germline gene is not matched at one end of the junction; a read error may be the cause. The J gene is TRBJ2-6, the V gene TRBV28; TRBD1 might be the D (6 bases). This CDR3 comprises 16 residues. Germline CDR1 and CDR2: MDHEN and SYDVKM. The CDR3 protein is CASQGQPGSGANGLTF. Written as DNA, the CDR3 is TGTGCCAGCCAGGGGCAGCCTGGATCTGGGGCCAACGGCCTGACTTTC. Complete variable domain (other parts from reference TRBV28 and TRBJ2-6): DVKVTQSSRYLVKRTGEKVFLECVQDMDHENMFWYRQDPGLGLRLIYFSYDVKMKEKGDIPEGYSVSREKKERFSLILESASTNQTSMYLCASQGQPGSGANGLTFGAGSRLTVL.

The chain employs TRBV19 and TRBJ2-1; 7 positions match TRBD1. The germline V gene has CDR1 LNHDA and CDR2 SQIVND (reference sequence). Germline trimming cut 7 bases from V and 2 bases from J; bases unmatched to any gene: 11. This CDR3 is built from 16 residues. For the CDR3, the DNA is TGTGCCAGTACCCCCGAGACAGGGAATCCCTACAATGAGCAGTTCTTC. Translation gives CASTPETGNPYNEQFF.

A few counts support this clone. The chain recombines TRBV6-1 with TRBJ2-1; 9 bases are shared with TRBD1. The germline V gene has CDR1 MNHNS and CDR2 SASEGT. The CDR3 is 14 residues long. V was clipped by 8 bases and J by 3 bases; unmatched bases: 5. CDR3 sequence: CASSRQGVYNEQFF. CDR3 sequence (DNA): TGTGCCAGCTCAAGACAGGGGGTCTACAATGAGCAGTTCTTC.

The chain recombines TRBV5-4 with TRBJ2-5, with TRBD1 matching over 9 bases. With the DNA end fitting TRBJ2-7 better, the J assignment may be wrong. There are 15 residues in the CDR3. Germline loops: CDR1 SGHNT, CDR2 YYREEE (reference sequence). Here the CDR3 DNA reads TGTGCCAGCAGCGCCGAGACAGGGGGTGTGAACGAGCAGTACTTC. It encodes CASSAETGGVNEQYF.